This TCR beta chain was recovered during a study of CD8 T cells in Susac syndrome. Isolation of CD8+ and CD4+ T cells was performed negatively, whereas enrichment of TEMRA cells was done by FACS. This CDR3 has 15 amino acids. CDR1 is MNHEY, CDR2 SVGAGI, per germline. Trimming cost V 6 bases and J 2 bases; bases outside gene matches: 9. RNA, at 0.5 to 1 ug, was reverse transcribed with random hexamers. The TCR beta CDR3 was amplified by immunoSEQ multiplex PCR across 54 Vbeta, 13 Jbeta. TCRdb analysed the immunoSEQ multiplex PCR reads with MiXCR anew, one entry per CDR3 protein. The sample yields roughly 150,000 distinct CDR3 sequences, less than 97% seen once.

The TCR comes from a human donor with multiple sclerosis. The gene calls are TRBV6-5 and TRBJ2-7; 8 positions match TRBD2. Sequenced input: CD8+ T cells from PBMCs. The CDR3 sequence is CASRSTGGITYEQYV. In DNA, the CDR3 is TGTGCCAGCAGAAGCACGGGGGGGATCACCTACGAGCAGTACGTC.